The rows below give T cell receptor beta chains drawn from one sample of a study of T cell repertoires in cytomegalovirus infection. TCRdb called the reads again in MiXCR, with one record for every CDR3 protein. In the table there are hundreds of thousands of distinct CDR3 sequences, approximately 34% of which are singletons. The sample was PBMCs. Receptors originate from a human donor in good health (CMV status not recorded). Some clones in this sample may be carry-over from other donors' samples. The CDR3 runs from the conserved cysteine through the conserved F or W. Fields, in order: clone size, V gene, J gene, CDR3 protein. Only some rows state a clone size, as once, few, many or a class for expanded clones.

abundance: NA
v_gene: TRBV7-2
j_gene: TRBJ2-7
CDR3aa: CASSPGRDSIYEQYF

abundance: NA
v_gene: TRBV12-3/TRBV12-4
j_gene: TRBJ2-3
CDR3aa: CASSLGGASGGQYF

abundance: NA
v_gene: TRBV6-5
j_gene: TRBJ2-7
CDR3aa: CASSETGTGWGEQYF

abundance: many
v_gene: TRBV7-8
j_gene: TRBJ2-7
CDR3aa: CASSLAAGYSYEQYF

abundance: NA
v_gene: TRBV12-3/TRBV12-4
j_gene: TRBJ2-6
CDR3aa: CASSRGQGDSGANVLTF

abundance: NA
v_gene: TRBV10-3
j_gene: TRBJ2-3
CDR3aa: CAISGLRTDTQYF

abundance: NA
v_gene: TRBV27
j_gene: TRBJ2-7
CDR3aa: CASSSGTGGSEQYF

abundance: NA
v_gene: TRBV20-1
j_gene: TRBJ1-5
CDR3aa: CSASDWADQPQHF

abundance: many
v_gene: TRBV7-8
j_gene: TRBJ1-5
CDR3aa: CASSLGLDRGNQPQHF

abundance: few
v_gene: TRBV6-6
j_gene: TRBJ1-5
CDR3aa: CASSNGAYKGNQPQHF

abundance: NA
v_gene: TRBV19
j_gene: TRBJ1-3
CDR3aa: CACSLNSGNTIYF

abundance: many
v_gene: TRBV7-2
j_gene: TRBJ2-7
CDR3aa: CASSRGRTYEQYF

abundance: NA
v_gene: TRBV7-6
j_gene: TRBJ1-1
CDR3aa: CSSSVTRDRRTEDFF

abundance: NA
v_gene: TRBV4-1
j_gene: TRBJ1-6
CDR3aa: CASSQELADYNSPLHF

abundance: NA
v_gene: TRBV5-6
j_gene: TRBJ1-1
CDR3aa: CVSSLTQGVAFF

abundance: few
v_gene: TRBV2
j_gene: TRBJ2-2
CDR3aa: CASSAQGANTGELFF

abundance: NA
v_gene: TRBV2
j_gene: TRBJ1-6
CDR3aa: CASRRSQGRSPNNSPLHF

abundance: few
v_gene: TRBV12-3/TRBV12-4
j_gene: TRBJ2-1
CDR3aa: CASRLLNEQFF

abundance: NA
v_gene: TRBV11-2
j_gene: TRBJ2-2
CDR3aa: CASSLIRGAIAGELFF

abundance: NA
v_gene: TRBV6-1
j_gene: TRBJ2-1
CDR3aa: CASSPGTSGRGFYNEQFF

abundance: once
v_gene: TRBV6-6
j_gene: TRBJ2-5
CDR3aa: CARRRTSGSETQYF

abundance: NA
v_gene: TRBV7-2
j_gene: TRBJ2-1
CDR3aa: CASSHDRVRNVQFF

abundance: NA
v_gene: TRBV28
j_gene: TRBJ1-5
CDR3aa: CASSFGGVTQHF

abundance: few
v_gene: TRBV28
j_gene: TRBJ1-6
CDR3aa: CASSLYRGVRYNSPLHF

abundance: NA
v_gene: TRBV24-1
j_gene: TRBJ2-1
CDR3aa: CATSDLSRQEHEQFF

abundance: NA
v_gene: TRBV19
j_gene: TRBJ2-2
CDR3aa: CASTPAGRGNTGELFF

abundance: many
v_gene: TRBV7-2
j_gene: TRBJ2-1
CDR3aa: CASSLERAGVYNEQFF

abundance: once
v_gene: TRBV6-5
j_gene: TRBJ1-5
CDR3aa: CASSPDGAQPQHF

abundance: many
v_gene: TRBV3-1
j_gene: TRBJ1-5
CDR3aa: CASRKTGDSNQPQHF

abundance: NA
v_gene: TRBV20-1
j_gene: TRBJ1-2
CDR3aa: CSARDQGQGRNYGYTF

abundance: few
v_gene: TRBV2
j_gene: TRBJ1-6
CDR3aa: CASRSSRDRSSYNSPLHF

abundance: NA
v_gene: TRBV4-2
j_gene: TRBJ1-3
CDR3aa: CASSQDGGQFRSGNTIYF

abundance: once
v_gene: TRBV28
j_gene: TRBJ1-6
CDR3aa: CASRATADQRMRDSPLHF

abundance: NA
v_gene: TRBV5-4
j_gene: TRBJ2-1
CDR3aa: CASSYRDGYNEQFF

abundance: NA
v_gene: TRBV25-1
j_gene: TRBJ2-1
CDR3aa: CASRGAGTSGKRRWFDEQFF

abundance: NA
v_gene: TRBV6-1
j_gene: TRBJ2-1
CDR3aa: CASSALAGVHEQFF

abundance: few
v_gene: TRBV7-2
j_gene: TRBJ1-1
CDR3aa: CASSILAGGGGTEAFF

abundance: NA
v_gene: TRBV30
j_gene: TRBJ2-1
CDR3aa: CAWSVFRDSYNEQFF

abundance: NA
v_gene: TRBV19
j_gene: TRBJ1-2
CDR3aa: CASRSISTRTRYGYTF

abundance: many
v_gene: TRBV7-2
j_gene: TRBJ2-7
CDR3aa: CASSLTVGYEQYF

abundance: NA
v_gene: TRBV7-6
j_gene: TRBJ1-1
CDR3aa: CASSLVDEQGPNTEAFF

abundance: many
v_gene: TRBV7-8
j_gene: TRBJ2-3
CDR3aa: CASSPSVIGSGGTDTQYF

abundance: NA
v_gene: TRBV5-6
j_gene: TRBJ1-1
CDR3aa: CASSLEAAGGGEAFF

abundance: NA
v_gene: TRBV20-1
j_gene: TRBJ2-1
CDR3aa: CSARDESSGTYNEQFF

abundance: few
v_gene: TRBV5-1
j_gene: TRBJ1-6
CDR3aa: CASTMGQQNSPLHF

abundance: NA
v_gene: TRBV19
j_gene: TRBJ1-1
CDR3aa: CASSMVPDNPNTEAFF

abundance: NA
v_gene: TRBV15
j_gene: TRBJ1-5
CDR3aa: CATSVGRHNQPQHF